The rows below give T cell receptor beta chains drawn from one sample of a study of T-cell reconstitution after alpha-beta-depleted transplantation in children. MiXCR, run by TCRdb on the PCR reads, gives a single entry per CDR3 protein. The data show around 700,000 distinct CDR3 sequences, with about an eighth seen just once and approximately 0.8% held by the top ten. Sequencing was performed on PBMCs, taken before TCRalphabeta/CD19-depleted stem cell transplant. These receptors were taken from a girl aged 2-10 years with congenital amegakaryocytic thrombocytopenia, due to receive a stem cell transplant. Both conserved end residues are part of each CDR3. D genes are given only for firm matches. Clone size, where shown, is once, few, many, or a class for clones that have expanded.

clone_size	v_call	j_call	d_call	cdr3_nt	cdr3_aa
.	TRBV30	TRBJ2-7	.	TGTGCCTGGAGTGGGGTTCGGCACTACGAGCAGTACTTC	CAWSGVRHYEQYF
.	TRBV10-3	TRBJ1-2	.	TGTGCCATCGGGACTCCCCGAGAGTATGGCTACACCTTC	CAIGTPREYGYTF
few	TRBV7-9	TRBJ2-7	TRBD1	TGTGCCAGCAGCGCCTGGCTGGGACAGGCCTACGAGCAGTACTTC	CASSAWLGQAYEQYF
many	TRBV20-1	TRBJ2-3	.	TGCAGCGCTCTACAAGATACGCAGTATTTT	CSALQDTQYF
many	TRBV20-1	TRBJ1-1	.	TGCAGTGCTGGGGACGGGGAGAACACTGAAGCTTTCTTT	CSAGDGENTEAFF
few	TRBV9	TRBJ2-7	TRBD2	TGTGCCAGCAGCGTAGGAGGGAGGGCCCAGTACGAGCAGTACTTC	CASSVGGRAQYEQYF
few	TRBV12-3/TRBV12-4	TRBJ2-2	TRBD2	TGTGCCAGCAGTTTCCCCGGACTAGCGGGAGGTTCGGGGGAGCTGTTTTTT	CASSFPGLAGGSGELFF
many	TRBV3-1	TRBJ1-5	.	TGTGCCAGCAGCCAAGTCGGGCGCAATCAGCCCCAGCATTTT	CASSQVGRNQPQHF
few	TRBV7-3	TRBJ1-1	TRBD1	TGTGCCAGCAGCTTCACAGTATTACAGGGGGCTGAAGCTTTCTTT	CASSFTVLQGAEAFF
many	TRBV15	TRBJ1-3	.	TGTGCCACCAGCAGAGATTGGACTTACGGAAACACCATATATTTT	CATSRDWTYGNTIYF
few	TRBV5-1	TRBJ2-5	TRBD2	TGCGCCAGCAGCTTGTTATTAGCGGGAAAAGAGACCCAGTACTTC	CASSLLLAGKETQYF
many	TRBV20-1	TRBJ2-3	TRBD2	TGCAGTGCTAGTTTGCTAGCGGGAGTTGCAGATACGCAGTATTTT	CSASLLAGVADTQYF
.	TRBV4-1	TRBJ2-7	.	TGCGCCAGCAGCCAAGTCTTGGTATTCTCCTACGAGCAGTACTTC	CASSQVLVFSYEQYF
.	TRBV20-1	TRBJ2-7	.	TGCAGTGCGCGGGCGGGACCAACCTACGAGCAGTACTTC	CSARAGPTYEQYF
few	TRBV3-1	TRBJ2-3	.	TGTGCCAGCAGGATCGGCGGCTCTAGGTGGACAGATACGCAGTATTTT	CASRIGGSRWTDTQYF
.	TRBV3-1	TRBJ2-1	.	TGTGCCAGCAGCCAAGAGCCAGTTGAGCAGTTCTTC	CASSQEPVEQFF
many	TRBV7-9	TRBJ2-7	TRBD1	TGTGCCAGCAGCTTAGTGCTCCACGTGACAGGGGCCTACGAGCAGTACTTC	CASSLVLHVTGAYEQYF
.	TRBV10-2	TRBJ2-7	TRBD2	TGCGCCGTACTCAAACCGACGGGACTAGTGAATGGCGAGCAGTACTTC	CAVLKPTGLVNGEQYF
.	TRBV18	TRBJ2-5	.	TGTGCCAGCTCACAGTACAGGTCAGCAGAGACCCAGTACTTC	CASSQYRSAETQYF
many	TRBV29-1	TRBJ2-1	.	TGCAGCGTTGAAGATCTAGATGAGCAGTTCTTC	CSVEDLDEQFF
.	TRBV12-5	TRBJ1-2	.	TGTGCTAGTGGTTTCGGCCCAGGGCAAATCTATGGCTACACCTTC	CASGFGPGQIYGYTF
.	TRBV2	TRBJ2-7	.	TGTGCCAGCAGTGAAAGGACCGCGAGCTCCTACGAGCAGTACTTC	CASSERTASSYEQYF
few	TRBV5-1	TRBJ2-7	TRBD2	TGCGCCAGCAGCGGGGGACTAGCGGGGATCTACGAGCAGTACTTC	CASSGGLAGIYEQYF
.	TRBV4-1	TRBJ2-1	TRBD2	TGCGCCAGCAGCCCACCACCAATACGACTAGCGGGAGGGTATCAATTCAATGAGCAGTTCTTC	CASSPPPIRLAGGYQFNEQFF
.	TRBV29-1	TRBJ2-5	.	TGCAGCGCCCTGGACAGCCAAGAGACCCAGTACTTC	CSALDSQETQYF
.	TRBV10-3	TRBJ1-1	.	TGTGCCATCAGTTCGCGCCAGGCCGACACTGAAGCTTTCTTT	CAISSRQADTEAFF
.	TRBV7-3	TRBJ2-3	.	TGTGCCAGCAGCTCTGACTTGTTCACAGATACGCAGTATTTT	CASSSDLFTDTQYF